A single sample is the source of the 4 T cell receptor beta chains below, sequenced in a study of human thymus T cells. Profiled with immunoSEQ multiplex PCR; TCRdb holds only in-frame clones, not every one. The sample includes 120,000 or so clones, around 94% seen only once; the top ten take less than 0.03%. The thymus was resected at corrective cardiac surgery. Sample: thymus tissue. The receptors here all came from a boy younger than two with a congenital heart defect but otherwise immunologically healthy.

Worth noting for this clone: In the same sample, other DNA sequences code for this CDR3. The chain couples TRBV9 to TRBJ2-5; D is unclear. The germline gives CDR1 SGDLS, CDR2 YYNGEE. V was trimmed by 3 bases and J by 4 bases, leaving 4 bases between them. The CDR3 has 11 residues. The CDR3 DNA is TGTGCCAGCAGCGCCGGAGAGACCCAGTACTTC. It translates to CASSAGETQYF. The full variable domain, with the rest looked up from reference TRBV9 and TRBJ2-5, is DSGVTQTPKHLITATGQRVTLRCSPRSGDLSVYWYQQSLDQGLQFLIQYYNGEERAKGNILERFSAQQFPDLHSELNLSSLELGDSALYFCASSAGETQYFGPGTRLLVL.

As to this clone: Germline and junction disagree at one end, which may indicate a read error. The J gene is TRBJ2-7, the V gene TRBV28; 9 nucleotides line up with TRBD2. The CDR3 loop spans 14 amino acids. Per the germline V gene, CDR1 is MDHEN and CDR2 is SYDVKM. In DNA form, the CDR3 reads TGTGCCACCAGTCGGCTAGCGGGGACATACGAGCAGTACTTC. Translation: CATSRLAGTYEQYF.

This rearrangement joins TRBV7-2 to TRBJ1-4; D is possibly TRBD1 (5 bases). CDR1 and CDR2 (germline): SGHTA, FQGNSA. The length of the CDR3 is 16 residues. Trimming cost V 1 base and J 8 bases, with 17 bases left between them. This CDR3 reads CASSLGVSGIEEKLFF. The CDR3 DNA is TGTGCCAGCAGCTTAGGAGTGTCAGGGATTGAGGAAAAACTGTTTTTT.

The rearrangement joins TRBV28 to TRBJ2-3; D is perhaps TRBD1 or TRBD2 (6 bases each). CDR3 length equals 14 residues. The germline gives CDR1 MDHEN, CDR2 SYDVKM. Trimming took 3 bases from V and 7 from J, leaving 14 bases between them. The DNA of the CDR3 is TGTGCCAGCAGTTTCTTTCCCGGGGGCTATACGCAGTATTTT. Its translation is CASSFFPGGYTQYF.